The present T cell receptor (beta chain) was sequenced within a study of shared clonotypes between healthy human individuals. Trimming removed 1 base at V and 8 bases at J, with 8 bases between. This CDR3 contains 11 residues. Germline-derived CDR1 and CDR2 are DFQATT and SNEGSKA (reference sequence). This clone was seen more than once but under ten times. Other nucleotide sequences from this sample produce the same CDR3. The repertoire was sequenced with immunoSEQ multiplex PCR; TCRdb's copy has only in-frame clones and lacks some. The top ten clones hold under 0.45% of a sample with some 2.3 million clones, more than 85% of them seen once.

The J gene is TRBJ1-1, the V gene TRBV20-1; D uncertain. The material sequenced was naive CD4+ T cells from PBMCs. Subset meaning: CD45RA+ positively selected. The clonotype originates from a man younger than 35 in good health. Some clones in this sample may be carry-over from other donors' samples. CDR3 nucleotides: TGCAGTGCTAGAGGCCAATTAGAAGCTTTCTTT. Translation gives CSARGQLEAFF.